This entry is about one T cell receptor (beta chain). Antigen unknown. The data originate from a study of untreated major depressive disorder. Findings and caveats of the study: CD4+ T cells from depressed patients used TRBV05-01 (Vbeta 5.1) more often than controls.

Germline V gene sequence: CDR1 SGDLS, CDR2 YYNGEE. CDR3 length: 14 amino acids. The V end was cut by 0 bases, the J end by 9 bases, with 15 bases between. The assay was immunoSEQ multiplex PCR, and TCRdb's table has in-frame clones only and misses some. The data show under 15,000 clones, over 90% seen once. This sequence was found in a man younger than 45 with major depressive disorder. Sequences were obtained from CD4+ T cells from PBMCs. The chain has TRBV9 and TRBJ2-5; D is ambiguous. The CDR3 protein is CASSVGFSSPAQYF. CDR3 nucleotides: TGTGCCAGCAGCGTAGGTTTTAGCTCCCCAGCCCAGTACTTC.